This T cell receptor (beta chain) originates from a study of CD8 T cells in ankylosing spondylitis. Broader study findings: Ankylosing spondylitis blood seemed to carry a telltale TCR beta motif made of several highly homologous variants. Certain motif variants had earlier been reported in reactive arthritis synovial fluid and blood. The authors found the disease-linked clones to be CD8+ and relatively rare in peripheral blood.

Trimming took off 5 bases at V and 7 bases at J, with 9 bases between the two ends. From germline, CDR1 is SQVTM and CDR2 ANQGSEA. This CDR3 is 12 amino acids long. About this clonotype itself: Antigen: not known. A much larger clone differs from this one at a single base, so this may be a read error.

Quantitative barcoded 5'-RACE was used to prepare TCR beta libraries. TCRdb reanalysed the 5' RACE reads using MiXCR and keeps one entry per CDR3 protein. The repertoire holds around 210,000 distinct CDR3 sequences, with under 8.5% as singletons. V usage is TRBV29-1 and J usage is TRBJ1-6, with unresolved D. Sequencing used blood, either unsorted or a sorted T cell fraction (not recorded which). The TCR was taken from a female donor with ankylosing spondylitis or in good health (not recorded which). CDR3 coding DNA: TGCAGCGTTAGGACGTCAAATTCACCCCTCCACTTT. This translates into CSVRTSNSPLHF.